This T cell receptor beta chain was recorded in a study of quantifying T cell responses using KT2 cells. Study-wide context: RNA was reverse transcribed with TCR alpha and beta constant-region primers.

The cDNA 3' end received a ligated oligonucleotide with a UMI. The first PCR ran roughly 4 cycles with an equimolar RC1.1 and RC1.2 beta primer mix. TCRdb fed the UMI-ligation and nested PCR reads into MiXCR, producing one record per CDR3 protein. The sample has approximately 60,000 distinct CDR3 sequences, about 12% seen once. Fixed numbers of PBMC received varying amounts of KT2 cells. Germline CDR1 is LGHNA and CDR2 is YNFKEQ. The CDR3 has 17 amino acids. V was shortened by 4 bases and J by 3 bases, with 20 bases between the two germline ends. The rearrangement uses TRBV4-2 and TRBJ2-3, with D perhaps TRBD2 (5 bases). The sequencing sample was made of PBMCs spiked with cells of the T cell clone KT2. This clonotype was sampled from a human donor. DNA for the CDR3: TGTGCCAGCAGCCCCACGTGGCCAGCGGAAAAAACAGATACGCAGTATTTT. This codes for CASSPTWPAEKTDTQYF.